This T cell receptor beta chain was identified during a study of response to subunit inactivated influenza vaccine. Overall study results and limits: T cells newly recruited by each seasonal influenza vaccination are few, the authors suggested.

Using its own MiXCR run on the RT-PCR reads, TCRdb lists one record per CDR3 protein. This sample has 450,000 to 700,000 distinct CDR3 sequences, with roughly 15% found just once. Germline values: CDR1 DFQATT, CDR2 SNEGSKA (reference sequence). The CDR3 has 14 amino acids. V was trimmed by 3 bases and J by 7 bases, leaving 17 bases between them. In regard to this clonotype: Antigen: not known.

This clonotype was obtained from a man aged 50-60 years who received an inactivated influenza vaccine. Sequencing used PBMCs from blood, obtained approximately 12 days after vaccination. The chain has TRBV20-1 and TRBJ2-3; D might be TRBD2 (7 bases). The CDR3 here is CSASSAGASHTQYF. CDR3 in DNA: TGCAGTGCTAGTAGCGCGGGGGCCTCCCATACGCAGTATTTT.